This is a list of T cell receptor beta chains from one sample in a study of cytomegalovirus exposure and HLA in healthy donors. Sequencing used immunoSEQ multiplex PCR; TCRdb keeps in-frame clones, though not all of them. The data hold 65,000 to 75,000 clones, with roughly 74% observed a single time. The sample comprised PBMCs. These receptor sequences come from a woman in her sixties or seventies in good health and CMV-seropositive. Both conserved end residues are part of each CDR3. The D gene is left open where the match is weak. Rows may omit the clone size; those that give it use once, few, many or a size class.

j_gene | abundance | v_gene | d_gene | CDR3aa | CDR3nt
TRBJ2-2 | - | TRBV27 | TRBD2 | CASSIQSGMGTGELFF | TGTGCCAGCAGTATTCAGAGCGGGATGGGCACCGGGGAGCTGTTTTTT
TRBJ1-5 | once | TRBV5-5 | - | CASSGPWPQHF | TGTGCCAGCTCAGGTCCGTGGCCCCAGCATTTT
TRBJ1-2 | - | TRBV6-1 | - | CASSEREDYGYTF | TGTGCCAGCAGTGAAAGGGAGGACTATGGCTACACCTTC
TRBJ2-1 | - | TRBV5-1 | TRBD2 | CASSPKSGEYNEQFF | TGCGCCAGCAGCCCTAAGAGCGGGGAGTACAATGAGCAGTTCTTC
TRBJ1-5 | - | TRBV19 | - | CASTWGQGSNQPQHF | TGTGCCAGTACCTGGGGGCAGGGAAGCAATCAGCCCCAGCATTTT
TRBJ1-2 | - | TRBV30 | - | CAWRYGRGNYGYTF | TGTGCCTGGAGGTACGGGAGGGGGAACTATGGCTACACCTTC
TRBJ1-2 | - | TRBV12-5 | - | CASGLVYDSEYGYTF | TGTGCTAGTGGTTTGGTATATGACAGCGAGTATGGCTACACCTTC
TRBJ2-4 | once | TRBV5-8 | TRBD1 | CASSGQGWDIQYF | TGTGCCAGCAGCGGACAGGGTTGGGACATTCAGTACTTC
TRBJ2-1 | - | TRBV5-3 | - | CARPRRGTAYNEQFF | TGTGCCAGGCCGAGGAGGGGGACAGCCTACAATGAGCAGTTCTTC
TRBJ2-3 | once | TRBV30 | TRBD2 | CAWSRGLAGADTQYF | TGTGCCTGGAGCCGCGGACTAGCGGGGGCAGATACGCAGTATTTT
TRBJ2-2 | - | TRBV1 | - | CTSRGGVNTGELFF | TGCACCAGCAGGGGAGGGGTGAACACCGGGGAGCTGTTTTTT
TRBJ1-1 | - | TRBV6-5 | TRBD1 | CASSPGQLNTEAFF | TGTGCCAGCAGCCCGGGACAGTTGAACACTGAAGCTTTCTTT
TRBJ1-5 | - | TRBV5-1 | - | CASSSRAGWPQHF | TGCGCCAGCAGCTCCCGGGCGGGCTGGCCCCAGCATTTT
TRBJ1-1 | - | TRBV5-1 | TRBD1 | CASSYLFAGGGTEAFF | TGCGCCAGCAGCTACTTATTCGCAGGGGGTGGCACTGAAGCTTTCTTT
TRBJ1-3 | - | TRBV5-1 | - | CASSLVPGRHGNTIYF | TGCGCCAGCAGCTTGGTCCCAGGAAGGCATGGAAACACCATATATTTT
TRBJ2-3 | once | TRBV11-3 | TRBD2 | CASSWETSGRAGDTQYF | TGTGCCAGCAGCTGGGAGACTAGCGGGAGGGCCGGAGATACGCAGTATTTT
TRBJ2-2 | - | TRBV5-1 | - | CASSLEAGITGELFF | TGCGCCAGCAGCCTGGAAGCAGGGATTACCGGGGAGCTGTTTTTT
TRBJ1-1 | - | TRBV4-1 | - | CASSQEQNTEAFF | TGCGCCAGCAGCCAAGAACAAAACACTGAAGCTTTCTTT
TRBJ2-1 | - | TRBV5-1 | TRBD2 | CASSPVAGAGAYNEQFF | TGCGCCAGCAGCCCCGTGGCGGGAGCGGGAGCCTACAATGAGCAGTTCTTC
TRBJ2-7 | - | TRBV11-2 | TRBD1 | CASSSGQGRNEQYF | TGTGCCAGCAGCTCGGGACAGGGCAGGAACGAGCAGTACTTC
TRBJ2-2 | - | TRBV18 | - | CASSQGQPANTGELFF | TGTGCCAGCTCACAAGGACAGCCCGCGAACACCGGGGAGCTGTTTTTT
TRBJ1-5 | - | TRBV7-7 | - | CASSPSPSGQPQHF | TGTGCTAGCAGCCCGAGTCCGTCGGGGCAGCCCCAGCATTTT
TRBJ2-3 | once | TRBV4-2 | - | CASSQDLPNQFGDTQYF | TGTGCCAGCAGCCAAGATCTTCCTAACCAATTTGGAGATACGCAGTATTTT
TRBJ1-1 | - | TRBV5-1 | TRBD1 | CASKRAPQGATEAFF | TGCGCCAGCAAGAGGGCCCCACAGGGGGCCACTGAAGCTTTCTTT
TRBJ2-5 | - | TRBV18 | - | CASSKPAETQYF | TGTGCCAGCTCCAAACCAGCGGAGACCCAGTACTTC
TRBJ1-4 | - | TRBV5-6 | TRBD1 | CASSSGQGSILGKKLFF | TGTGCCAGCAGCTCGGGACAGGGTTCCATACTCGGAAAGAAACTGTTTTTT
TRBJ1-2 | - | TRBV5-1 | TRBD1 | CASSLGAGGSYGYTF | TGCGCCAGCAGCTTGGGGGCAGGGGGCAGCTATGGCTACACCTTC
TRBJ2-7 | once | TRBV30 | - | CAWSGGAAWTYEQYF | TGTGCCTGGAGTGGCGGGGCCGCCTGGACCTACGAGCAGTACTTC
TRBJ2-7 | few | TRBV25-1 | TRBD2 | CASRPVGGLAGIYEQYF | TGTGCCAGCAGGCCCGTGGGCGGGCTAGCGGGGATCTACGAGCAGTACTTC
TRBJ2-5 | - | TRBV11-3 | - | CASSLGADRETQYF | TGTGCCAGCAGCTTAGGAGCGGATAGAGAGACCCAGTACTTC
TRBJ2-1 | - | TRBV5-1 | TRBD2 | CASSFGTSGIRTYNEQFF | TGCGCCAGCAGCTTTGGGACTAGCGGGATTCGCACCTACAATGAGCAGTTCTTC
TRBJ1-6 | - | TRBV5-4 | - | CASSFGQGPGNSPLHF | TGTGCCAGCAGCTTCGGGCAGGGGCCAGGTAATTCACCCCTCCACTTT
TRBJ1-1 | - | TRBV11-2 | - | CASSFSDKNTEAFF | TGTGCCAGCAGCTTCTCCGACAAGAACACTGAAGCTTTCTTT